Below, one TCR beta chain is given with its context. Original data processing: Quantification of nucleated cells was approximated via reference gene primer amplification. Here immunoSEQ multiplex PCR was the method, and the copy in TCRdb shows in-frame clones only, minus some. V, J and clone size are taken as reported in that table, and D and trimming were inferred from the DNA itself. The repertoire consists of about 250,000 clones, with around four fifths occurring once and the leading ten covering 5.5% to 7.5%. This sample is part of a study of blood T cell repertoires in COVID-19. Looked up from germline, CDR1 is KGHSH and CDR2 is LQKENI. V lost 2 bases and J lost 5, with 12 bases in between. The CDR3 loop spans 14 amino acids.

The receptor's source is a woman in her fifties or sixties with active or convalescent COVID-19. V gene TRBV18 combines with J gene TRBJ2-5; D may be TRBD1 (6 bases). The sequencing input was peripheral blood. CDR3 nucleotides: TGTGCCAGCTCACCAGATGGACAGAAGGAGACCCAGTACTTC. Its protein is CASSPDGQKETQYF.